This is a list of T cell receptor beta chains from one sample in a study of T cells in Graves' hyperthyroidism and ophthalmopathy. One entry per CDR3 protein, called by TCRdb with MiXCR from the multiplex PCR reads. The sample consists of around 600,000 distinct CDR3 sequences, roughly 15% of them appearing once. The material sequenced was blood. Every receptor here comes from a woman between 50 and 59 years old with Graves' ophthalmopathy. Each CDR3 is given with its conserved first and last residue. A D gene is named only where the DNA matches it firmly. Clone size, where shown, is once, few, many, or a class for clones that have expanded.

V gene	clone size	D gene	J gene	CDR3 DNA	CDR3 protein
TRBV12-3/TRBV12-4	many	TRBD1	TRBJ1-1	TGTGCCAGCAGCAAAAGACAGGGGAGGGATACTGAAGCTTTCTTT	CASSKRQGRDTEAFF
TRBV20-1	many	TRBD1	TRBJ1-1	TGCAGTGCCCTAAATCTAGGACAGGGAAACACTGAAGCTTTCTTT	CSALNLGQGNTEAFF
TRBV20-1	many	NA	TRBJ1-5	TGCAGTGCTAGACGGAGCCGGCTGGCCCCCGAAAGGGGCAATCAGCCCCAGCATTTT	CSARRSRLAPERGNQPQHF
TRBV4-2	many	TRBD1	TRBJ2-2	TGTGCCAGCAGCCAAGACCCAGGACAGGTCGCCACCGGGGAGCTGTTTTTT	CASSQDPGQVATGELFF
TRBV13	few	NA	TRBJ1-2	TGTGCCAGCAGCGCGAGGGGACCCTATGGCTACACCTTC	CASSARGPYGYTF
TRBV3-1	many	TRBD2	TRBJ2-3	TGTGCCAGCAGCCATGACCTCACCGGGACTAGCGCCCCCACAGATACGCAGTATTTT	CASSHDLTGTSAPTDTQYF
TRBV9	many	TRBD1	TRBJ2-5	TGTGCCAGCAGCACAGCAGGGGGCGCAGGCCAAGAGACCCAGTACTTC	CASSTAGGAGQETQYF
TRBV6-1	few	NA	TRBJ2-7	TGTGCCACCACCGGGGATTCCTACGAGCAGTACTTC	CATTGDSYEQYF
TRBV6-1	once	TRBD2	TRBJ2-2	TGTGCCCGCAAGACTAGCGGGAGGTCCGGGGAGCTGTTTTTT	CARKTSGRSGELFF
TRBV5-6	many	NA	TRBJ1-1	TGTGCCAGCAGCCTATGGCGGGACCATAGTCACACTGAAGCTTTCTTT	CASSLWRDHSHTEAFF
TRBV20-1	NA	TRBD1	TRBJ1-1	TGCAGTCCGGGGACAGGGAAGGTCACTGAAGCTTTCTTT	CSPGTGKVTEAFF
TRBV4-1	many	TRBD2	TRBJ2-3	TGCGCCAGCAGTCCCCGTCTAGCGGGAGGGCGGTCGAATACGCAGTATTTT	CASSPRLAGGRSNTQYF
TRBV14	NA	NA	TRBJ1-1	TGTGCCAGCAGCCACAGGTTGGGGGGCTTTGGGTTGAACACTGAAGCTTTCTTT	CASSHRLGGFGLNTEAFF
TRBV28	NA	TRBD2	TRBJ2-1	TGTGCCAGTACCCCCCGGGGGGGAGTCTACAATGAGCAGTTCTTC	CASTPRGGVYNEQFF
TRBV30	NA	NA	TRBJ2-2	TGTGCCTGGAGTCTTACTTTTTGGCGGGAGAACACCGGGGAGCTGTTTTTT	CAWSLTFWRENTGELFF
TRBV20-1	many	NA	TRBJ2-3	TGCAGTGCTAGAAATCGAGGGAGACGGACAGATACGCAGTATTTT	CSARNRGRRTDTQYF
TRBV30	once	NA	TRBJ2-6	TGTGCCTGGAGTGTACCCCTTGAATCTGGGGCCAACGTCATGACTTTC	CAWSVPLESGANVMTF
TRBV11-3	many	NA	TRBJ2-1	TGTGCCAGCAGCCCGAGGGTTTTTTCTTACAATGAGCAGTTCTTC	CASSPRVFSYNEQFF
TRBV19	NA	NA	TRBJ2-3	TGTGCCAGTAGTACGGGACTGCTAAGGACAGATACGCAGTATTTT	CASSTGLLRTDTQYF
TRBV15	few	NA	TRBJ1-5	TGTGCCACCAGCAGACCCGGACAGCCCCAGCATTTT	CATSRPGQPQHF
TRBV29-1	many	TRBD1	TRBJ1-5	TGCAGCGTTGAAGATGCGGGGGACGGTCAGGGGGGGCCCCAGCATTTT	CSVEDAGDGQGGPQHF
TRBV9	NA	NA	TRBJ1-1	TGTGCCAGCAGCGTAGTAGGAGGGGGGCACGCTTTCTTT	CASSVVGGGHAFF
TRBV14	few	TRBD2	TRBJ2-1	TGTGCCAGCAGCCAACCCGGGACTAGCTTTTACAATGAGCAGTTCTTC	CASSQPGTSFYNEQFF
TRBV7-2	NA	NA	TRBJ2-7	TGTGCCAGCAGGGGGGGGGCTAGCAACTCCTACGAGCAGTACTTC	CASRGGASNSYEQYF
TRBV11-2	many	NA	TRBJ1-2	TGTGCCAGCAGCTTAGTTGCAGGAGCCGGGTTCTATGGCTACACCTTC	CASSLVAGAGFYGYTF
TRBV12-3/TRBV12-4	NA	NA	TRBJ2-2	TGTGCCAGCAGGACAGACAGAACAAACACCGGGGAGCTGTTTTTT	CASRTDRTNTGELFF
TRBV2	many	TRBD1	TRBJ2-7	TGTGCCAGCAGTGGGCCCTTGACAGGGGGCTCCTACGAGCAGTACTTC	CASSGPLTGGSYEQYF
TRBV29-1	NA	NA	TRBJ2-7	TGCAGCGCCATCGACATAGACGAGCAGTACTTC	CSAIDIDEQYF
TRBV4-3	NA	NA	TRBJ2-1	TGCGCCAGCAGCCAAGATCCCAGGGCCGGCCACAATGAGCAGTTCTTC	CASSQDPRAGHNEQFF
TRBV5-1	many	TRBD2	TRBJ2-3	TGCGCCAGCAGCTTGGCGGCGGGAGGGCCAGATACGCAGTATTTT	CASSLAAGGPDTQYF
TRBV12-3/TRBV12-4	NA	NA	TRBJ2-1	TGTGCCAGCACGATAGGGGCTGAGCAGCTCTTC	CASTIGAEQLF
TRBV15	few	NA	TRBJ1-3	TGTGCCACCAGCAGAGATTCATCACGTGGAAACACCATATATTTT	CATSRDSSRGNTIYF
TRBV28	many	NA	TRBJ2-1	TGTGCCAGCAGTTTACTATCCGGGGCCGCGAACAATGAGCAGTTCTTC	CASSLLSGAANNEQFF
TRBV3-1	many	TRBD1	TRBJ1-3	TGTGCCAGCAGCCAAGATTATGGGACAGGGGCTGGAAACACCATATATTTT	CASSQDYGTGAGNTIYF
TRBV6-5	many	TRBD1	TRBJ1-2	TGTGCCAGCAGTTACTTACACCCGGACAGGGGCGGTGGCTACACCTTC	CASSYLHPDRGGGYTF
TRBV7-9	few	TRBD2	TRBJ2-7	TGTGCCAGCAGCAATGGACTAGAAACCTACGAGCAGTACTTC	CASSNGLETYEQYF
TRBV24-1	NA	TRBD1	TRBJ1-5	TGTGGCACCAGTGACAGGGGATTTAATCAGCCCCAGCATTTT	CGTSDRGFNQPQHF
TRBV20-1	many	TRBD1	TRBJ1-1	TGCAGTGCTAGACCCGGGACAGGGGTAGGGAAGAACACTGAAGCTTTCTTT	CSARPGTGVGKNTEAFF
TRBV20-1	many	TRBD2	TRBJ2-1	TGCAGTGCTAGTATTAGGACTAGCGGGGACAATGAGCAGTTCTTC	CSASIRTSGDNEQFF
TRBV29-1	many	TRBD1	TRBJ2-7	TGCAGCGTTGAACACCCTAACCGGGACAGGGCCTACGAGCAGTACTTC	CSVEHPNRDRAYEQYF
TRBV5-1	many	TRBD1	TRBJ2-1	TGCGCCAGCAGCTTGGAATGGGACAGGGTTCGGAATGAGCAGTTCTTC	CASSLEWDRVRNEQFF
TRBV28	many	TRBD1	TRBJ2-5	TGTGCCAGCAGGGACAGGGGTCAGGAGACCCAGTACTTC	CASRDRGQETQYF
TRBV15	many	NA	TRBJ1-1	TGTGCCACCAGCAGCCGAACGAACACTGAAGCTTTCTTT	CATSSRTNTEAFF
TRBV9	few	TRBD1	TRBJ2-2	TGTGCCAGCAGCGGTAGTGGAGTGGACAGGGGAAACACCGGGGAGCTGTTTTTT	CASSGSGVDRGNTGELFF
TRBV30	NA	TRBD1	TRBJ1-3	TGTGCCTGGTCCCTGACAGGGTATCTAAACACCATATATTTT	CAWSLTGYLNTIYF
TRBV2	many	TRBD2	TRBJ2-7	TGTGCCGGACTAGCCGAAAGCTCCTACGAGCAGTACTTC	CAGLAESSYEQYF
TRBV7-2	many	NA	TRBJ2-5	TGTGCCAGCAGTCCCCAAGGACCCCAAGAGACCCAGTACTTC	CASSPQGPQETQYF
TRBV2	many	TRBD2	TRBJ2-1	TGTGCCAGCAGTGCAAGCGGGAGTTTTAATGAGCAGTTCTTC	CASSASGSFNEQFF
TRBV5-6	many	NA	TRBJ2-3	TGTGCCAGCAGCTTGGGGGTCTCAGATACGCAGTATTTT	CASSLGVSDTQYF
TRBV15	NA	NA	TRBJ2-5	TGTGCCACCAGCAAACGGGTCTTAGGTGAGACCCAGTACTTC	CATSKRVLGETQYF
TRBV18	many	NA	TRBJ2-7	TGTGCCAGCTCACCACTTCCGAGCTCCTACGAGCAGTACTTC	CASSPLPSSYEQYF
TRBV3-1	few	TRBD2	TRBJ2-7	TGTGCCAGCGGCTTAGCGGGAGGTACTGGAGCCTACGAGCAGTACTTC	CASGLAGGTGAYEQYF
TRBV2	many	NA	TRBJ2-1	TGTGCCAGCAGTGAAGCAGCCGGGACAGAGCAGTTCTTC	CASSEAAGTEQFF
TRBV28	many	NA	TRBJ2-3	TGTGCCACCCTCCAAGGTTGGGCTAGCACAGATACGCAGTATTTT	CATLQGWASTDTQYF
TRBV12-5	many	NA	TRBJ2-5	TGTGCTAGTGGGGACGGGCAAGAGACCCAGTACTTC	CASGDGQETQYF
TRBV6-1	many	TRBD1	TRBJ1-6	TGTGCCAGCAGTGGACGGGACAGGGGTGTTAATTCACCCCTCCACTTT	CASSGRDRGVNSPLHF